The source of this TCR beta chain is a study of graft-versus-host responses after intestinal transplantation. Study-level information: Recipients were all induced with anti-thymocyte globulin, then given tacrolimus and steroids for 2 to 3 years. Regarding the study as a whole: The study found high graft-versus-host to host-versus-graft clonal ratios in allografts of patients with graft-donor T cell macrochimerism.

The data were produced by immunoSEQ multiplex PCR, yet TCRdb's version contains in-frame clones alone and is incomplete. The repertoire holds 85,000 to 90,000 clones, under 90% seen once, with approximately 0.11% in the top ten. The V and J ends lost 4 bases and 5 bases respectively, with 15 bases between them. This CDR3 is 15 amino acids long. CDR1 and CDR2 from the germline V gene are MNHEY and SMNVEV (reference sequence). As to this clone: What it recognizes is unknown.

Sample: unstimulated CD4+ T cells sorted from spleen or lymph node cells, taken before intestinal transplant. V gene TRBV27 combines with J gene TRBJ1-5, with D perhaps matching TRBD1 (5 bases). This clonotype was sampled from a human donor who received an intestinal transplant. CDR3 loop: CASSSQDSPDQPQHF. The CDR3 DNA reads TGTGCCAGCAGTTCCCAAGACAGTCCAGATCAGCCCCAGCATTTT.